A selection of T cell receptor beta chains follows, all from one sample in a study of OX40 agonist ivuxolimab in advanced cancers. The protocol was immunoSEQ multiplex PCR, while the TCRdb copy is restricted to in-frame clones and leaves out a portion. This table holds under 20,000 clones, about 90% found once. The sample was CD4+ or CD8+ T cells sorted from blood, taken in a trial of the OX40 agonist ivuxolimab. The receptors here all came from an adult with an advanced solid tumor such as melanoma, head and neck, liver or kidney cancer. CDR3s include the opening cysteine and the closing phenylalanine or tryptophan. The order of the fields is V gene, J gene, clone size, D gene, CDR3 DNA, CDR3 protein. D genes are given only for firm matches. Not every row has a clone size; where given, it reads once, few, many or a size class.

TRBV7-3,TRBJ2-1,-,-,TGTGCCAGCAGCTTAACAGGTAAACGGTCCTACAATGAGCAGTTCTTC,CASSLTGKRSYNEQFF
TRBV27,TRBJ1-1,-,TRBD1,TGTGCCAGCAGTTGGACAGGGGCTTCCAATGAAGCTTTCTTT,CASSWTGASNEAFF
TRBV10-3,TRBJ2-7,-,-,TGTGCCATCAGTGAGACTAGTTATCCCTCCGAAACCTACGAGCAGTACTTC,CAISETSYPSETYEQYF
TRBV29-1,TRBJ2-2,-,TRBD1,TGCAGCGTTACTTACACAGGGGGAAACACCGGGGAGCTGTTTTTT,CSVTYTGGNTGELFF
TRBV7-9,TRBJ2-3,once,-,TGTGCCAGCAGCTTAGGCGGAATCACAGATACGCAGTATTTT,CASSLGGITDTQYF
TRBV6-4,TRBJ2-1,-,TRBD2,TGTGCCAGCAGTATTAGACTAGCGGGCCCCTACAATGAGCAGTTCTTC,CASSIRLAGPYNEQFF
TRBV2,TRBJ1-2,-,-,TGTGCCAGCAGTTCCAGGGGTCCGGGGGAACCAAACTATGGCTACACCTTC,CASSSRGPGEPNYGYTF
TRBV21-1,TRBJ2-7,-,-,TGTGCCAGCAGCAAATATGTGACAGGGGGACCCTACGAGCAGTACTTC,CASSKYVTGGPYEQYF
TRBV19,TRBJ1-5,few,-,TGTGCCAGTAGTACCTCGCCCCAGCAGCCCCAGCATTTT,CASSTSPQQPQHF
TRBV10-3,TRBJ2-7,-,-,TGTGCCATCAGTGTCAGGGGCTACGAGCAGTACTTC,CAISVRGYEQYF
TRBV4-3,TRBJ2-2,-,-,TGCGCCAGCAGCCAAGAAGCCGGGGAGCTGTTTTTT,CASSQEAGELFF
TRBV14,TRBJ2-1,-,-,TGTGCCAGCAGCCAAGCTCGACAACCGGGACAAAGCTCCTACAATGAGCAGTTCTTC,CASSQARQPGQSSYNEQFF
TRBV4-3,TRBJ1-1,-,-,TGCGCCAGCAGCCAAGAACCCCCCGATGTGAGCACTGAAGCTTTCTTT,CASSQEPPDVSTEAFF
TRBV2,TRBJ2-7,-,TRBD1,TGTGCCAGCTGGACAGGGAGCTCCTACGAGCAGTACTTC,CASWTGSSYEQYF
TRBV7-2,TRBJ2-5,-,-,TGTGCCAGCAGCTCCGCTCGGTTGGAGACCCAGTACTTC,CASSSARLETQYF
TRBV6-1,TRBJ2-3,-,-,TGTGCCAGCAGTGAAGTTGGGGCGATGGATACGCAGTATTTT,CASSEVGAMDTQYF
TRBV7-2,TRBJ2-7,-,-,TGTGCCAGCAGCTTAGAGCGTTCCTACGAGCAGTACTTC,CASSLERSYEQYF
TRBV19,TRBJ2-5,-,TRBD2,TGTGCCAGTAGCTCTAGCGGGAGTGAACAAGAGACCCAGTACTTC,CASSSSGSEQETQYF
TRBV6-4,TRBJ1-1,-,-,TGTGCCAGCAGGAGAGGCACTGAAGCTTTCTTT,CASRRGTEAFF
TRBV9,TRBJ2-3,-,-,TGTGCCAGCAGCGTAGTCCCAGAGGGGAGCACAGATACGCAGTATTTT,CASSVVPEGSTDTQYF
TRBV7-7,TRBJ2-5,-,-,TGTGCTAGCAGCTTAGGACAGTTAGAGACCCAGTACTTC,CASSLGQLETQYF
TRBV4-1,TRBJ1-1,-,-,TGCGCCAGCACCCAATTTCATCACATGAACACTGAAGCTTTCTTT,CASTQFHHMNTEAFF
TRBV7-8,TRBJ2-2,-,-,TGTGCCAGCAGCTTAAGTAACACCGGGGAGCTGTTTTTT,CASSLSNTGELFF